A single TCR beta chain is shown here with its context. The data originate from a study of blood T cell repertoires in COVID-19. About the study: Samples representing acute and convalescent COVID-19 were sourced from the United States, Italy and Spain.

Source study methods: Reference gene primer amplification yielded estimated nucleated cell counts. Some clones are missing from TCRdb's copy, which holds only in-frame ones; the method was immunoSEQ multiplex PCR. D and trimming come from the DNA, and the V and J calls and clone size come from that table. The sample holds about 200,000 clones, 85% to 90% seen once. The CDR3 is 14 residues long. Germline CDR1 and CDR2: MDHEN and SYDVKM. J was trimmed by 4 bases and V by 5 bases; bases with no gene match: 5. The chain joins TRBV28 to TRBJ2-7, with TRBD1 matching over 10 bases. The sequence came from a woman aged 70-85 years with acute or convalescent COVID-19. Specimen: peripheral blood. In DNA, the CDR3 is TGTGCCAGCAGTCTGACAGGGGGCGCGTACGAGCAGTACTTC. Translated, it gives CASSLTGGAYEQYF.